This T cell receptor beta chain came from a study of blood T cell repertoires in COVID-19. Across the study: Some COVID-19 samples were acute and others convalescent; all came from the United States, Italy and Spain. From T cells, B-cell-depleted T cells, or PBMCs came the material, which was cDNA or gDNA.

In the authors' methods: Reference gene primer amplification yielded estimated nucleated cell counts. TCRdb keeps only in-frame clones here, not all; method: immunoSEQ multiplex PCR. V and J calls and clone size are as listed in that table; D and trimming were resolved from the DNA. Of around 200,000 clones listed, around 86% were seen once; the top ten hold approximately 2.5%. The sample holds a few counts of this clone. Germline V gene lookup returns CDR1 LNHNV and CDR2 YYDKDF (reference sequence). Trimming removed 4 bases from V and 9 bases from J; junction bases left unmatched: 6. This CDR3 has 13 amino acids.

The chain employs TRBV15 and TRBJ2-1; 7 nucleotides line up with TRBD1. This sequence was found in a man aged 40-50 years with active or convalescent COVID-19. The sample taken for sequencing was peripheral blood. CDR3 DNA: TGTGCCACCAGCACAGACAGGGCCGGTGAGCAGTTCTTC. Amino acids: CATSTDRAGEQFF.